This T cell receptor (beta chain) is drawn from a study of T cell repertoires in cytomegalovirus infection. Study details: Public TCR beta signatures indicated both CMV infection and matching HLA type.

Findings of the study overall: Cumulative frequency of public TCR beta families picked out carriers of CMV plus the relevant HLA. HLA-C-restricted CMV clonotypes gave the most frequent clonotype in two of eight donors.

On this clonotype: Its specificity is unknown.

One entry per CDR3 protein, called by TCRdb with MiXCR from the reads. Of some 300,000 distinct CDR3 sequences in the sample, roughly a tenth were seen once. The source is a human donor in good health (CMV status not recorded). Some clones in this sample may be carry-over from other donors' samples. Sequenced sample: PBMCs.

CDR3 nucleotides: TGCAGTGCTAGCCAGGGAGTGGTCACTGAAGCTTTCTTT. Its translation is CSASQGVVTEAFF. V is TRBV20-1 and J is TRBJ1-1, with TRBD1 as a possible D gene (5 bases). V gave up 3 bases and J gave up 4 bases, with 12 bases separating them. Germline CDR1 DFQATT, CDR2 SNEGSKA (reference sequence). The CDR3 runs 13 residues.